One sample yielded the 32 T cell receptor beta chains listed below, sequenced in a study of blood T cell repertoires in COVID-19. Sequenced by immunoSEQ multiplex PCR; TCRdb stores in-frame clones only, minus some. The repertoire has about 98,000 clones, approximately 86% of them found once; the top ten carry less than 3.5%. The source material was peripheral blood. Receptor source: a man in his fifties or sixties with active or convalescent COVID-19.

V is TRBV10-3 and J is TRBJ1-5; 11 bases align to TRBD1. CDR1 ENHRY and CDR2 SYGVKD come from the germline V gene. This CDR3 is built from 16 residues. J lost 7 bases, V lost 0 bases, and 5 bases had no gene match. CDR3 sequence: CAISESLGTGGQPQHF. CDR3 in DNA: TGTGCCATCAGTGAGTCTTTAGGGACAGGGGGGCAGCCCCAGCATTTT.

The chain couples TRBV7-2 to TRBJ2-3; 7 bases match TRBD1. From germline, CDR1 is SGHTA and CDR2 FQGNSA. V lost 1 base to trimming and J lost 4 bases; unmatched junction nucleotides: 5. The CDR3 has 15 residues. The CDR3: CASSLGWTGPDTQYF. In DNA form, the CDR3 reads TGTGCCAGCAGCTTAGGCTGGACAGGCCCAGATACGCAGTATTTT. Using reference TRBV7-2 and TRBJ2-3 for the parts outside the CDR3, the full variable domain is GAGVSQSPSNKVTEKGKDVELRCDPISGHTALYWYRQSLGQGLEFLIYFQGNSAPDKSGLPSDRFSAERTGGSVSTLTIQRTQQEDSAVYLCASSLGWTGPDTQYFGPGTRLTVL.

This chain joins TRBV6-5 and TRBJ1-1, with a tentative D call TRBD1 (5 bases). Germline V lookup: CDR1 MNHEY, CDR2 SVGAGI. Deletions cut 6 bases from V and 0 bases from J, with 11 bases between. The length of the CDR3 is 14 residues. The CDR3 sequence is CASSQAGLNTEAFF. CDR3 DNA: TGTGCCAGCAGCCAGGCAGGGTTGAACACTGAAGCTTTCTTT.

About this clone: Compared with germline, one end of the junction differs, possibly owing to a read error. The rearrangement uses TRBV7-9 and TRBJ2-5; maybe TRBD2 (6 bases). Germline CDR1 is SEHNR and CDR2 is FQNEAQ (reference sequence). This CDR3 has 15 amino acids. The CDR3 sequence is CASSSTGPSRELEDF. CDR3 bases: TGTGCCAGCAGTTCCACTGGTCCGAGTCGGGAGTTAGAGGACTTC.

This chain links TRBV2 with TRBJ1-6, with D unclear. The CDR3 has 10 residues. Germline assignment: CDR1 SNHLY and CDR2 FYNNEI. V was shortened by 9 bases and J by 9 bases, with 6 bases between the two germline ends. CDR3 in amino acids: CARSVSPLHF. Written as DNA, the CDR3 is TGTGCCAGATCAGTTTCACCCCTCCACTTT.

This chain joins TRBV28 and TRBJ2-2; TRBD2 matches 9 bases. CDR3 size: 16 residues. Looked up from germline, CDR1 is MDHEN and CDR2 is SYDVKM. Trimming took 7 bases from V and 2 from J; bases not matched to a gene: 8. This CDR3 is CASTLGGGVNTGELFF. Written as DNA, the CDR3 is TGTGCCAGCACCCTTGGCGGGGGGGTCAACACCGGGGAGCTGTTTTTT.

This clone has just one count. V usage is TRBV14 and J usage is TRBJ2-1, with D unresolved. The CDR3 length is 14 residues. Germline CDR1 SGHDN, CDR2 FVKESK. Trimming stripped 2 bases from V and 8 bases from J, with 13 bases between. The CDR3 DNA sequence: TGTGCCAGCAGCCAACTGAGCAGGCTCGATGAGCAGTTCTTC. Its translation is CASSQLSRLDEQFF.

The rearrangement joins TRBV5-5 to TRBJ2-3; D uncertain. The CDR3 has 13 residues. Germline CDR1 reads SGHKS; CDR2 reads YYEKEE (reference sequence). V was clipped by 5 bases and J by 4 bases, with 11 bases between them. This CDR3 is CASSAGYADTQYF. The CDR3, as DNA: TGTGCCAGCAGTGCCGGGTACGCAGATACGCAGTATTTT.

The chain is built from TRBV5-1 and TRBJ1-1, with 12 bases matching TRBD1. Germline V lookup: CDR1 SGHRS, CDR2 YFSETQ. V lost 4 bases and J lost 5; bases outside the gene matches: 9. The CDR3 is made up of 16 amino acids. The CDR3 region has the DNA TGCGCCAGCAGCCCAGGGACAGGGGGCGCGGGAACTGAAGCTTTCTTT. As protein: CASSPGTGGAGTEAFF.

The chain carries TRBV3-1 (or the pseudogene TRBV3-2) and TRBJ1-2; TRBD1 agrees at 8 bases. V shed 3 bases and J 8 bases; nucleotides not matched to a gene: 11. Germline loops: CDR1 LGHDT, CDR2 YNNKEL (reference sequence). CDR3 length: 15 residues. CDR3 in DNA: TGTGCCAGCAGCCAGGCCACCCAGGGGGCAAGAGGCTACACCTTC. Its protein product is CASSQATQGARGYTF.

V is TRBV9 and J is TRBJ2-3, with TRBD1 as a possible D gene (5 bases). With 3 bases removed from V and 4 bases from J, the gap between germline ends came to 12 bases. This CDR3 has 14 residues. The germline CDR1 and CDR2 sequences are SGDLS and YYNGEE. CDR3 protein: CASSGTQGADTQYF. The DNA for the CDR3 is TGTGCCAGCAGCGGGACCCAAGGGGCAGATACGCAGTATTTT.

The V call is TRBV19, the J call TRBJ1-2; D is ambiguous. V was trimmed by 6 bases and J by 1 base, leaving 9 bases between them. Germline V gene sequence: CDR1 LNHDA, CDR2 SQIVND (reference sequence). This CDR3 spans 13 amino acids. CDR3 coding DNA: TGTGCCAGTAGGAACGGGAATAACTATGGCTACACCTTC. Its translation: CASRNGNNYGYTF. Variable domain in full (rest from reference TRBV19 and TRBJ1-2): DGGITQSPKYLFRKEGQNVTLSCEQNLNHDAMYWYRQDPGQGLRLIYYSQIVNDFQKGDIAEGYSVSREKKESFPLTVTSAQKNPTAFYLCASRNGNNYGYTFGSGTRLTVV.

This clone was detected only a few times. The chain is built from TRBV19 and TRBJ1-5; 7 bases match TRBD1. The CDR3 is 19 amino acids. V was pared by 3 bases and J by 1 base, with 15 bases of the junction left unmatched. Looked up from germline, CDR1 is LNHDA and CDR2 is SQIVND (reference sequence). The CDR3 protein is CASSIIKAGGRMSNQPQHF. In nucleotides, the CDR3 is TGTGCCAGTAGTATCATAAAGGCAGGGGGGCGGATGAGCAATCAGCCCCAGCATTTT.

The J gene is TRBJ2-2, the V gene TRBV10-3, with D hard to call. The CDR3 is made up of 13 amino acids. V was shortened by 6 bases and J by 4 bases, with 9 bases between the two germline ends. Germline V gives CDR1 ENHRY, CDR2 SYGVKD. CDR3 in amino acids: CAIRNTATGELFF. The CDR3 DNA follows: TGTGCCATCAGGAACACAGCCACCGGGGAGCTGTTTTTT.

Comment on this clone: This same CDR3 is encoded by further DNA sequences in the sample. The V gene is TRBV20-1, the J gene TRBJ2-7, with a possible D match to TRBD1 (5 bases). The CDR3 runs 11 residues. Germline V gene sequence: CDR1 DFQATT, CDR2 SNEGSKA (reference sequence). V was cut by 4 bases and J by 5 bases, with 9 bases left in between. CDR3 residues: CSAKAGHEQYV. CDR3 DNA: TGCAGTGCTAAGGCAGGGCACGAGCAGTACGTC.

The chain employs TRBV14 and TRBJ1-2, with unresolved D. Trimming removed 4 bases from V and 8 bases from J, with 14 bases in between. The CDR3 sequence is 13 residues long. CDR1 and CDR2 (germline): SGHDN, FVKESK. Written as DNA, the CDR3 is TGTGCCAGCAGCCTATTATCGGGAGGAGGCTACACCTTC. Amino acid sequence: CASSLLSGGGYTF.

This chain links TRBV5-1 with TRBJ2-4, with a tentative D call TRBD2 (5 bases). This CDR3 region has 15 residues. The germline V gene encodes CDR1 SGHRS and CDR2 YFSETQ. Trimming left V 0 bases short and J 1 base short, with 8 bases between. The CDR3 bases are TGCGCCAGCAGCTTGGGTCCTAGCGCCAAAAACATTCAGTACTTC. Residues: CASSLGPSAKNIQYF.

The J gene is TRBJ2-2, the V gene TRBV7-9; D is possibly TRBD1 (6 bases). The CDR3 runs 14 residues. V lost 6 bases, J lost 3 bases, and 11 bases lay in between. CDR1 and CDR2 (germline): SEHNR, FQNEAQ (reference sequence). In nucleotides, the CDR3 is TGTGCCAGCAGATGGGACATAGACACCGGGGAGCTGTTTTTT. It is translated as CASRWDIDTGELFF.

V is TRBV19 and J is TRBJ1-5, with 7 bases fitting TRBD1. The germline CDR1 and CDR2 sequences are LNHDA and SQIVND (reference sequence). V dropped 5 bases and J dropped 0; count of bases not matched to a gene: 7. The CDR3 sequence is 16 residues long. CDR3 nucleotide sequence: TGTGCCAGTAGTTTCAGGGGGACTTATAGCAATCAGCCCCAGCATTTT. Translated, it gives CASSFRGTYSNQPQHF.

The chain carries TRBV3-1 (or the pseudogene TRBV3-2) and TRBJ2-5; the D gene is possibly TRBD1 (6 bases). V shed 1 base and J shed 5 bases, with 14 bases lying between them. This CDR3 region has 15 residues. CDR1 LGHDT and CDR2 YNNKEL come from the germline V gene (reference sequence). The CDR3 protein is CASSQVQGKSETQYF. In DNA form, the CDR3 reads TGTGCCAGCAGCCAAGTACAGGGAAAAAGCGAGACCCAGTACTTC.

The chain recombines TRBV7-2 with TRBJ2-1, with 8 bases lining up with TRBD2. V was clipped by 4 bases and J by 5 bases; unmatched bases: 13. There are 17 residues in the CDR3. Looked up from germline, CDR1 is SGHTA and CDR2 is FQGNSA. CDR3 bases: TGTGCCAGCAGCTACTCCTCCTTTACTAGCGGAAACAATGAGCAGTTCTTC. It encodes CASSYSSFTSGNNEQFF.

V is TRBV7-6 and J is TRBJ2-2; TRBD1 might be the D (5 bases). The V and J ends lost 4 bases and 5 bases respectively, with 20 bases between them. The germline V gene encodes CDR1 SGHVS and CDR2 FNYEAQ. The CDR3 is 17 amino acids. The CDR3 DNA reads TGTGCCAGCAGCTGGGGCTCAGAGGAGTCGAGTACCGGGGAGCTGTTTTTT. Protein sequence: CASSWGSEESSTGELFF.

V is TRBV6-5 and J is TRBJ2-2; a weak D match, TRBD1 (7 bases). This CDR3 contains 14 residues. Germline-derived CDR1 and CDR2 are MNHEY and SVGAGI. V gave up 4 bases and J gave up 7 bases, with 13 bases separating them. The CDR3 loop is CASSLYRGGGELFF. CDR3 in DNA: TGTGCCAGCAGTTTATACAGGGGAGGCGGGGAGCTGTTTTTT.

The chain joins TRBV18 to TRBJ2-1; D is undetermined. This CDR3 has 13 amino acids. CDR1 KGHSH and CDR2 LQKENI come from the germline V gene. V was pared by 2 bases and J by 8 bases, with 10 bases between. CDR3 nucleotides: TGTGCCAGCTCACCATCCCCCCAGGATGAGCAGTTCTTC. This encodes CASSPSPQDEQFF. The full variable domain, with the rest looked up from reference TRBV18 and TRBJ2-1, is NAGVMQNPRHLVRRRGQEARLRCSPMKGHSHVYWYRQLPEEGLKFMVYLQKENIIDESGMPKERFSAEFPKEGPSILRIQQVVRGDSAAYFCASSPSPQDEQFFGPGTRLTVL.

The chain combines TRBV12-3 or TRBV12-4 with TRBJ1-2, with D unresolved. The CDR3 consists of 12 residues. The V end was cut by 4 bases, the J end by 6 bases, with 9 bases between. This CDR3 is CASSYSRNGYTF. CDR3 DNA sequence: TGTGCCAGCAGTTATTCCAGGAATGGCTACACCTTC.

The chain is built from TRBV10-3 and TRBJ2-7; D call uncertain. In germline, CDR1 is ENHRY, CDR2 SYGVKD. Trimming removed 8 bases at V and 0 bases at J, with 11 bases between. The CDR3 covers 13 residues. Written as DNA, the CDR3 is TGTGCCATCGCGGAGCGTACCTCCTACGAGCAGTACTTC. Protein product: CAIAERTSYEQYF.

The chain links TRBV28 to TRBJ1-1, with D possibly being TRBD1 (6 bases). From germline, CDR1 is MDHEN and CDR2 SYDVKM. The CDR3 is 14 amino acids. Deletions cut 7 bases from V and 1 base from J, with 13 bases between. The DNA of the CDR3 is TGTGCCAGCATCGAAACAGGGCCGAACACTGAAGCTTTCTTT. Residues: CASIETGPNTEAFF.

The genes are TRBV7-9 and TRBJ2-3, with 9 bases identical to TRBD1. Germline CDR1 reads SEHNR; CDR2 reads FQNEAQ (reference sequence). J gave up 3 bases and V 5 bases, and 3 bases lay outside the gene matches. The CDR3 covers 14 residues. CDR3 residues: CASSPGQGTDTQYF. The CDR3 DNA reads as TGTGCCAGCAGCCCGGGACAGGGAACAGATACGCAGTATTTT.

The chain is built from TRBV11-2 and TRBJ2-1, with a weak D call TRBD2 (6 bases). Germline values: CDR1 SGHAT, CDR2 FQNNGV. This CDR3 is 15 amino acids long. With 5 bases removed from V and 4 bases from J, the gap between germline ends came to 15 bases. This CDR3 reads CASSALAGSYNEQFF. The DNA for the CDR3 is TGTGCCAGCAGCGCTCTTGCGGGGTCATACAATGAGCAGTTCTTC.

Only a few counts were recorded for this clone. The chain couples TRBV19 to TRBJ2-3, with 7 bases matching TRBD2. This CDR3 contains 14 residues. V was pared by 9 bases and J by 6 bases, with 12 bases of the junction left unmatched. The germline V gene encodes CDR1 LNHDA and CDR2 SQIVND (reference sequence). The CDR3 here is CASGRGTIDDTQYF. In DNA form, the CDR3 reads TGTGCCAGCGGGAGAGGGACTATCGACGATACGCAGTATTTT.

The table lists this clone with a few counts. The chain is built from TRBV14 and TRBJ1-5; the D gene is possibly TRBD1 (5 bases). CDR1 and CDR2 (germline): SGHDN, FVKESK. The length of the CDR3 is 13 residues. V gave up 2 bases and J gave up 10 bases, with 12 bases separating them. As DNA, the CDR3 is TGTGCCAGCAGCCAAAACGGGGGGGAACCCCAGCATTTT. It translates to CASSQNGGEPQHF.

The gene calls are TRBV6-1 and TRBJ2-1; no firm D call. Germline CDR1 reads MNHNS; CDR2 reads SASEGT. The CDR3 is made up of 15 amino acids. V lost 2 bases and J lost 0, with 8 bases in between. The CDR3 bases are TGTGCCAGCAGTGAAAACCCAGGCTCCTACAATGAGCAGTTCTTC. As protein: CASSENPGSYNEQFF.